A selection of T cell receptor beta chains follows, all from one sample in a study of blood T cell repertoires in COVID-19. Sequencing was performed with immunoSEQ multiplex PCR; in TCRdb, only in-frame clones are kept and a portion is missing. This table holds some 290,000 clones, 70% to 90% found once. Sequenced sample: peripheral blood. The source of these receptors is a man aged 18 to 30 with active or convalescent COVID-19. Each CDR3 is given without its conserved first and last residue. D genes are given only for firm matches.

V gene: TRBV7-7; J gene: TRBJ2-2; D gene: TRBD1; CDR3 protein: ASSGGQGAFEELF
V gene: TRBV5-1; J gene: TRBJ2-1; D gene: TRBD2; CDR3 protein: ASSLIAGGGYNEQF
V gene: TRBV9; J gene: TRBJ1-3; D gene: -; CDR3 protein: ASSVSDDTIY
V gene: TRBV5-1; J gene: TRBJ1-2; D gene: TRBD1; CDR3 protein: ASSREGQTGGYT
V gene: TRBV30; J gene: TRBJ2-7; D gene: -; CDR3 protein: AWSAGTGIHEQY
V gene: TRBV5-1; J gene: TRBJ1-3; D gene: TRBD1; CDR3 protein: ASRSDRGSGNTIY
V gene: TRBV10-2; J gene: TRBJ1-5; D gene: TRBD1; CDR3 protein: ASSFSSGGHSNQPQH
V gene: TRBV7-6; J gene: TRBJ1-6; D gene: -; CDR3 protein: ASSPAALNSPLH
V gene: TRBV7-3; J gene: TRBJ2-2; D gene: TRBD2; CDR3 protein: ASSRTSGNTGELF
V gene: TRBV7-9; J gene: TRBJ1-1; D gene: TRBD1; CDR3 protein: ASSLSFGTGNTEAF
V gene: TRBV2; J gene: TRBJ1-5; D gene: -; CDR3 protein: ASEATLNQPQH
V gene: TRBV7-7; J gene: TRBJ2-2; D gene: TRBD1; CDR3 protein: ASSLRQGTGELF
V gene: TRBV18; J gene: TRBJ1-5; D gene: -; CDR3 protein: ASSPYSGQPQH
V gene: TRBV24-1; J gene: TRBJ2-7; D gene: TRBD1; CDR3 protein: ATSDIGTGIYEQY
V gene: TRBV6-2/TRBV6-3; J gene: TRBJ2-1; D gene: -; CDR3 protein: ASSHVNEQF
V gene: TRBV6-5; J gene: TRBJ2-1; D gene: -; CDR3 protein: ASSLVGGQF
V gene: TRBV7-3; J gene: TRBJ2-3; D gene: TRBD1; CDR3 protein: ASSWGQSDTDTQY
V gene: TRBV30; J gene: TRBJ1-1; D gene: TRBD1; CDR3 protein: AWSTGQALNTEAF
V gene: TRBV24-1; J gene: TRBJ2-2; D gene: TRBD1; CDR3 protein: ATRPGQGFTGELF
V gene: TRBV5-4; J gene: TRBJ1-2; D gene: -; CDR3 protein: ASSLDRTANYGYT
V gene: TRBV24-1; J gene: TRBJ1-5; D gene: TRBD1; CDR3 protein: ATSDTGQISNQPQH
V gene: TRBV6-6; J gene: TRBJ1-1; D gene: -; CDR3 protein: ASSYERDKAF
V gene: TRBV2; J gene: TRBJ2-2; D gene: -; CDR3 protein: ASRQTLLYTGELF
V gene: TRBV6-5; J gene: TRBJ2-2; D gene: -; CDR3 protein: ASSTTGNTGELF
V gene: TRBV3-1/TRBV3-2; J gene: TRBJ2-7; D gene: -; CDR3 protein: ASRGVKTGSETYEQY
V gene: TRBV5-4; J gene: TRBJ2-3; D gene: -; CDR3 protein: ASSLAAGTDTQY
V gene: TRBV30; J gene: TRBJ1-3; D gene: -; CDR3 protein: AWSIDSRDTIY
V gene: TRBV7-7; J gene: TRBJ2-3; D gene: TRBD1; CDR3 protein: ASSLGGTGTDTQY
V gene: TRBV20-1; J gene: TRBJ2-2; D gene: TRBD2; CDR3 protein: SASPRGLAGTGELF
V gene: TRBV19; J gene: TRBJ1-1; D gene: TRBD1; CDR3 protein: ASIRQTGGYMAEAF
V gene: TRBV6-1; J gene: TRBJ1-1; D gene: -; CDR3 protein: ASSDTGFGTEAF
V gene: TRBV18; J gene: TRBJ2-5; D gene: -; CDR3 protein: ASSRGLGGPETQY
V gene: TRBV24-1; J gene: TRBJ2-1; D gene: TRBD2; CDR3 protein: ATSDLGLADNEQF
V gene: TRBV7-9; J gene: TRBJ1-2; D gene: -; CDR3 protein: ASSFTTGSNYGYT
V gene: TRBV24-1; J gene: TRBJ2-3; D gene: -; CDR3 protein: ATSDFGDTDTQY
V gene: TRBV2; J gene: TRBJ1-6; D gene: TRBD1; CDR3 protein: ASSWDRVNSPLH
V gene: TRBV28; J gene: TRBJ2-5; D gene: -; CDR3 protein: ASSIGGGLRETQY
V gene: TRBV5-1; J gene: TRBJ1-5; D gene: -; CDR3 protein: ASSSGFNQPQH
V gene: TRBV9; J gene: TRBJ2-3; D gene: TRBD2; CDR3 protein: ASSGLAGGLDTQY
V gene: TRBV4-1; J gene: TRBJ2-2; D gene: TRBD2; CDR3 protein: ASSQDSAAGRDGELF
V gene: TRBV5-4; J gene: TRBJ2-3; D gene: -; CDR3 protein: ASSFGTHTDTQY
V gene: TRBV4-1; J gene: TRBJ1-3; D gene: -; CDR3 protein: ASSLRDSGNTIY
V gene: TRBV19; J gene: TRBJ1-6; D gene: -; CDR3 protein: ASSQPGTPSGSPLH
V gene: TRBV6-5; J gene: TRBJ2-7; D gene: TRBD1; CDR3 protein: ASSYARGSHEQY
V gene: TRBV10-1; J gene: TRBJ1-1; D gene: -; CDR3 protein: ARLPGGLNTEAF